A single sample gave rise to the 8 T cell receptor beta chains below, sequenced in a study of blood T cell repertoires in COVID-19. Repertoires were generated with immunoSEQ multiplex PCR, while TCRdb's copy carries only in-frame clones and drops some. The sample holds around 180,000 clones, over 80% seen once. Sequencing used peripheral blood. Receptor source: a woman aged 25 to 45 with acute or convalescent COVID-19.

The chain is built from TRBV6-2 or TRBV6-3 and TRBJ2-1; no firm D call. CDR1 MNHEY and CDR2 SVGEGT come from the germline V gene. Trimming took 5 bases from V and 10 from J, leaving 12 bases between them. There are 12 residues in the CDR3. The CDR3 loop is CASSERGREQFF. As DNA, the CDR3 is TGTGCCAGCAGTGAGCGCGGCCGGGAGCAGTTCTTC.

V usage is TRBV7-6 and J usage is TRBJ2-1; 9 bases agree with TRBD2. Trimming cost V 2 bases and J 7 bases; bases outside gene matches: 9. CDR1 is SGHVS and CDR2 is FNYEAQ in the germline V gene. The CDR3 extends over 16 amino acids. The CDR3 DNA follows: TGTGCCAGCAGCTTATCAGCGGGAGGCAAGCGTAATGAGCAGTTCTTC. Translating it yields CASSLSAGGKRNEQFF.

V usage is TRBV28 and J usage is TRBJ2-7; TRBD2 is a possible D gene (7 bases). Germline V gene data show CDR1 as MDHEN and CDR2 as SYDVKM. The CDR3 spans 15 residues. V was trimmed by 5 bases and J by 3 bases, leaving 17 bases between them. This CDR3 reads CASSGGREHSYEQYF. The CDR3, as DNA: TGTGCCAGCAGTGGGGGGCGGGAGCATAGCTACGAGCAGTACTTC.

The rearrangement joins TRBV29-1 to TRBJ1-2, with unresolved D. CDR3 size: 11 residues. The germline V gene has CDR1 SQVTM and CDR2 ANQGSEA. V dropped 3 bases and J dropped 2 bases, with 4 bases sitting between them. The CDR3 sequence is CSVDANYGYTF. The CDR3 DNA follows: TGCAGCGTTGACGCGAACTATGGCTACACCTTC.

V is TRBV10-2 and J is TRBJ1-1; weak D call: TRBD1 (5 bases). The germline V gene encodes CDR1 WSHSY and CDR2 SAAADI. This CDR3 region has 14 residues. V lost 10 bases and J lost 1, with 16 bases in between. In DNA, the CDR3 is TGCGCCACCGCATTAGGGGTTCCGAACACTGAAGCTTTCTTT. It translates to CATALGVPNTEAFF.

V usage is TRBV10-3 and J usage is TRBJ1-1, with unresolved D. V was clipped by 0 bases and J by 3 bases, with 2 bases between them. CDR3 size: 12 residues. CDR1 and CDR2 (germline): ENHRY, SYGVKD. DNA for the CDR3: TGTGCCATCAGTGAGTCCGACACTGAAGCTTTCTTT. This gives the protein CAISESDTEAFF.

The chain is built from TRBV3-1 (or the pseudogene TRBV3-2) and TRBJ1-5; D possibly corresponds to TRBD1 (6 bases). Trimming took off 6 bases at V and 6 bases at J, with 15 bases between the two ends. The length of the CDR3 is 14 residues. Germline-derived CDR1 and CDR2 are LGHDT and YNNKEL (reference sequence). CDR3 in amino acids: CASSPVRGGQPQHF. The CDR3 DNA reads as TGTGCCAGCAGTCCTGTTCGAGGGGGTCAGCCCCAGCATTTT.

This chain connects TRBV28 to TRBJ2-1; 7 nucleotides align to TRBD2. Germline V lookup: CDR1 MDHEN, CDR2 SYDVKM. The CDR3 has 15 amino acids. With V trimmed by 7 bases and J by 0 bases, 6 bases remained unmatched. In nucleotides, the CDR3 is TGTGCCAGCACACCGGGGGGAACCTCCTACAATGAGCAGTTCTTC. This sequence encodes CASTPGGTSYNEQFF.